The rows below give T cell receptor beta chains drawn from one sample of a study of blood T cell repertoires in COVID-19. Only in-frame clones appear in the TCRdb table, and some are missing; sequencing was by immunoSEQ multiplex PCR. The sample has 200,000 to 250,000 clones; 80% to 90% are singletons. Sequences were obtained from PBMCs or T cells enriched from blood (not recorded which). All receptors come from a young woman in a cohort exposed to, infected with or recovered from COVID-19 (not recorded which). Both conserved end residues are part of each CDR3. The order of the fields is D gene, clone size, V gene, J gene, CDR3 DNA, CDR3 protein. D genes are given only for firm matches. Clone size is given for some rows only: seen once, a few or many times, or a class if the clone is expanded.

D gene: .
clone size: .
V gene: TRBV7-9
J gene: TRBJ1-3
CDR3 DNA: TGTGCCAGCAGTCACAGGGTGTTTGGAAACACCATATATTTT
CDR3 protein: CASSHRVFGNTIYF

D gene: .
clone size: once
V gene: TRBV27
J gene: TRBJ2-7
CDR3 DNA: TGTGCCAGCAGTTTAAGCCGGTCCCCACCCTACGAGCAGTACTTC
CDR3 protein: CASSLSRSPPYEQYF

D gene: .
clone size: .
V gene: TRBV24-1
J gene: TRBJ1-1
CDR3 DNA: TGTGCCACCAGTGAAGTGGGGGCCACTGAAGCTTTCTTT
CDR3 protein: CATSEVGATEAFF

D gene: .
clone size: once
V gene: TRBV19
J gene: TRBJ1-5
CDR3 DNA: TGTGCCAGTAGTATAGTTTCAGGGGCCCTCAATCAGCCCCAGCATTTT
CDR3 protein: CASSIVSGALNQPQHF

D gene: TRBD1
clone size: .
V gene: TRBV29-1
J gene: TRBJ1-3
CDR3 DNA: TGCAGCGGGGGGACAGTAGGAAACACCATATATTTT
CDR3 protein: CSGGTVGNTIYF

D gene: TRBD1
clone size: once
V gene: TRBV19
J gene: TRBJ2-1
CDR3 DNA: TGTGCCAGTAGTATAGGACAGGGCCCCTACAATGAGCAGTTCTTC
CDR3 protein: CASSIGQGPYNEQFF

D gene: .
clone size: .
V gene: TRBV5-1
J gene: TRBJ2-1
CDR3 DNA: TGCGCCAGCAGCTTGTCATTCTCCTACAATGAGCAGTTCTTC
CDR3 protein: CASSLSFSYNEQFF

D gene: TRBD1
clone size: .
V gene: TRBV2
J gene: TRBJ1-2
CDR3 DNA: TGTGCCAGCAGTGAAGGGACAGGGTTAGGTGGCTACACCTTC
CDR3 protein: CASSEGTGLGGYTF

D gene: TRBD2
clone size: once
V gene: TRBV5-5
J gene: TRBJ2-6
CDR3 DNA: TGTGCCACATCGCCGGGACTAATATTCTCTGGGGCCAACGTCCTGACTTTC
CDR3 protein: CATSPGLIFSGANVLTF

D gene: .
clone size: .
V gene: TRBV5-5
J gene: TRBJ1-1
CDR3 DNA: TGTGCCAGCAGCTTCGTTCACACTGAAGCTTTCTTT
CDR3 protein: CASSFVHTEAFF

D gene: .
clone size: .
V gene: TRBV27
J gene: TRBJ1-2
CDR3 DNA: TGTGCCAGCAGTTCTAGGAGGCAGGGGATAGCTAACTATGGCTACACCTTC
CDR3 protein: CASSSRRQGIANYGYTF

D gene: TRBD2
clone size: .
V gene: TRBV27
J gene: TRBJ2-1
CDR3 DNA: TGTGCCAGCAGTTTACAGACTAGCGGGAGCTCCTACAATGAGCAGTTCTTC
CDR3 protein: CASSLQTSGSSYNEQFF

D gene: TRBD2
clone size: .
V gene: TRBV20-1
J gene: TRBJ2-7
CDR3 DNA: TGCAGTGCTAGTGGGGTAGCGGGCTCCTACGAGCAGTACTTC
CDR3 protein: CSASGVAGSYEQYF

D gene: TRBD1
clone size: .
V gene: TRBV28
J gene: TRBJ1-5
CDR3 DNA: TGTGCCAGCAGTTTATCAGGGGGTCAGGATCAGCCCCAGCATTTT
CDR3 protein: CASSLSGGQDQPQHF

D gene: TRBD2
clone size: .
V gene: TRBV14
J gene: TRBJ2-7
CDR3 DNA: TGTGCCAGCAGCCATATGAGGACTAGCGGGGCCTACGAGCAGTACTTC
CDR3 protein: CASSHMRTSGAYEQYF

D gene: TRBD1
clone size: .
V gene: TRBV14
J gene: TRBJ1-2
CDR3 DNA: TGTGCCAGCAGCGGTCGACAGGGGAGTTATGGCTACACCTTC
CDR3 protein: CASSGRQGSYGYTF

D gene: .
clone size: .
V gene: TRBV19
J gene: TRBJ1-4
CDR3 DNA: TGTGCCAGTAGTCCCCGGGTCACCCCCGGGAGTGAAAAACTGTTTTTT
CDR3 protein: CASSPRVTPGSEKLFF

D gene: .
clone size: .
V gene: TRBV29-1
J gene: TRBJ2-1
CDR3 DNA: TGCAGCGTTGATAGCTTAGACAATGAGCAGTTCTTC
CDR3 protein: CSVDSLDNEQFF

D gene: .
clone size: .
V gene: TRBV13
J gene: TRBJ2-3
CDR3 DNA: TGTGCCGTACTGATCACAGATACGCAGTATTTT
CDR3 protein: CAVLITDTQYF

D gene: TRBD2
clone size: .
V gene: TRBV9
J gene: TRBJ2-1
CDR3 DNA: TGTGCCAGCAGCGTAGAAGCGGGAGGGTTCTACAATGAGCAGTTCTTC
CDR3 protein: CASSVEAGGFYNEQFF

D gene: TRBD1
clone size: .
V gene: TRBV7-2
J gene: TRBJ1-4
CDR3 DNA: TGTGCCAGCAGCGTAGGGGGCAACATGCGAAAACTGTTTTTT
CDR3 protein: CASSVGGNMRKLFF

D gene: TRBD2
clone size: .
V gene: TRBV19
J gene: TRBJ2-2
CDR3 DNA: TGTGCCAGTAGTCGGGGACTAGCGGGCACCGGGGAGCTGTTTTTT
CDR3 protein: CASSRGLAGTGELFF

D gene: .
clone size: .
V gene: TRBV6-1
J gene: TRBJ2-1
CDR3 DNA: TGTGCCAGCAGTGTCCCCTCAGACAGTCCGTACAATGAGCAGTTCTTC
CDR3 protein: CASSVPSDSPYNEQFF

D gene: .
clone size: .
V gene: TRBV6-5
J gene: TRBJ1-2
CDR3 DNA: TGTGCCAGCAGGACCGCGGGTTCGGAGAGTACCTTC
CDR3 protein: CASRTAGSESTF

D gene: .
clone size: .
V gene: TRBV3-1/TRBV3-2
J gene: TRBJ1-4
CDR3 DNA: TGTGCCAGCAGCCAAACAGGTGTACTGTTTTTT
CDR3 protein: CASSQTGVLFF

D gene: TRBD2
clone size: .
V gene: TRBV4-2
J gene: TRBJ2-1
CDR3 DNA: TGTGCCAGCAGCCGACGGACTAGCGGCCGCCTCGATGAGCAGTTCTTC
CDR3 protein: CASSRRTSGRLDEQFF

D gene: .
clone size: .
V gene: TRBV6-1
J gene: TRBJ1-5
CDR3 DNA: TGTGCCAGCAGTGAAGCCTTGGAATGGGGGGGCAATCAGCCCCAGCATTTT
CDR3 protein: CASSEALEWGGNQPQHF

D gene: TRBD1
clone size: .
V gene: TRBV2
J gene: TRBJ1-5
CDR3 DNA: TGTGCCAGCAGTGAAGCGTCCTATCAGGGGGATCAGCCCCAGCATTTT
CDR3 protein: CASSEASYQGDQPQHF

D gene: TRBD2
clone size: .
V gene: TRBV2
J gene: TRBJ2-5
CDR3 DNA: TGTGCCAGCAGTTCTGAGCGGGGGGACCTGGGCGAGACCCAGTACTTC
CDR3 protein: CASSSERGDLGETQYF

D gene: TRBD2
clone size: .
V gene: TRBV18
J gene: TRBJ2-7
CDR3 DNA: TGTGCCAGCTCACAGGCTAGCGGGAGCTACGAGCAGTACTTC
CDR3 protein: CASSQASGSYEQYF

D gene: TRBD2
clone size: .
V gene: TRBV10-1
J gene: TRBJ2-5
CDR3 DNA: TGCGCCAGCAGTGAGTCGAGGGAGGGAGAGACCCAGTACTTC
CDR3 protein: CASSESREGETQYF

D gene: .
clone size: .
V gene: TRBV28
J gene: TRBJ1-2
CDR3 DNA: TGTGCCAGCAGTTCGGCGACGGCCCTATGGGCTCGTAACTATGGCTACACCTTC
CDR3 protein: CASSSATALWARNYGYTF

D gene: .
clone size: .
V gene: TRBV9
J gene: TRBJ1-3
CDR3 DNA: TGTGCCAGCAGCGCGAGGACAGTCGGAAACACCATATATTTT
CDR3 protein: CASSARTVGNTIYF

D gene: TRBD2
clone size: .
V gene: TRBV7-3
J gene: TRBJ2-3
CDR3 DNA: TGTGCCAGCAGCTTAACCGTCAGCGGGGCAGATACGCAGTATTTT
CDR3 protein: CASSLTVSGADTQYF

D gene: .
clone size: .
V gene: TRBV25-1
J gene: TRBJ1-4
CDR3 DNA: TGTGCCAGCAGTGAATGGAGGGGAGGGACTAATGAAAAACTGTTTTTT
CDR3 protein: CASSEWRGGTNEKLFF

D gene: .
clone size: .
V gene: TRBV11-2
J gene: TRBJ2-2
CDR3 DNA: TGTGCCAGCAGCATTGATAACACGGGACTTTCGACCGGGGAGCTGTTTTTT
CDR3 protein: CASSIDNTGLSTGELFF

D gene: TRBD1
clone size: .
V gene: TRBV11-2
J gene: TRBJ1-3
CDR3 DNA: TGTGCCAGCAGCAGGACAGGGAATGGAAACACCATATATTTT
CDR3 protein: CASSRTGNGNTIYF

D gene: .
clone size: .
V gene: TRBV14
J gene: TRBJ1-1
CDR3 DNA: TGTGCCAGCAGCCTCAATCCCCTAGGTTCCATGAACACTGAAGCTTTCTTT
CDR3 protein: CASSLNPLGSMNTEAFF

D gene: .
clone size: .
V gene: TRBV5-1
J gene: TRBJ1-1
CDR3 DNA: TGCGCCAGCAGCTTGGGTTTCGGCGGGGACACTGAAGCTTTCTTT
CDR3 protein: CASSLGFGGDTEAFF

D gene: .
clone size: .
V gene: TRBV9
J gene: TRBJ1-4
CDR3 DNA: TGTGCCAGCAGCGGGACATCAACTAATGAAAAACTGTTTTTT
CDR3 protein: CASSGTSTNEKLFF

D gene: .
clone size: .
V gene: TRBV18
J gene: TRBJ1-6
CDR3 DNA: TGTGCCAGCTCACGTCAGGGAAGTAATAATTCACCCCTCCACTTT
CDR3 protein: CASSRQGSNNSPLHF

D gene: TRBD1
clone size: .
V gene: TRBV15
J gene: TRBJ1-6
CDR3 DNA: TGTGCCACCAGCAGAGCCGACAGGGCCTATAGGGCTTCACCCCTCCACTTT
CDR3 protein: CATSRADRAYRASPLHF

D gene: .
clone size: .
V gene: TRBV30
J gene: TRBJ2-3
CDR3 DNA: TGTGCCTCCCCGGGCAGGGCCCCAGATACGCAGTATTTT
CDR3 protein: CASPGRAPDTQYF

D gene: TRBD1
clone size: once
V gene: TRBV9
J gene: TRBJ1-1
CDR3 DNA: TGTGCCAGCAGCGAAGGGACAGGGACAACTGAAGCTTTCTTT
CDR3 protein: CASSEGTGTTEAFF

D gene: TRBD2
clone size: .
V gene: TRBV7-8
J gene: TRBJ2-1
CDR3 DNA: TGTGCCAGCAGCTTAGTGCCGGGAGGGGGTGGGCAGTTCTTC
CDR3 protein: CASSLVPGGGGQFF

D gene: TRBD1
clone size: .
V gene: TRBV3-1/TRBV3-2
J gene: TRBJ1-1
CDR3 DNA: TGTGCCAGCAGCCAAGTGGACAGGGGATACAGTGAAGCTTTCTTT
CDR3 protein: CASSQVDRGYSEAFF

D gene: .
clone size: once
V gene: TRBV19
J gene: TRBJ2-7
CDR3 DNA: TGTGCCAGTAGTACCCCACAGGGTTGGCAGTACTTC
CDR3 protein: CASSTPQGWQYF

D gene: TRBD2
clone size: .
V gene: TRBV19
J gene: TRBJ2-1
CDR3 DNA: TGTGCCAGTAGTATATCCTTAGCGGGAGGTTCCTTTGGGTACAATGAGCAGTTCTTC
CDR3 protein: CASSISLAGGSFGYNEQFF

D gene: TRBD1
clone size: .
V gene: TRBV6-1
J gene: TRBJ2-5
CDR3 DNA: TGTGCCAGCAGTGAAGGACAGGGTGGAAAGACCCAGTACTTC
CDR3 protein: CASSEGQGGKTQYF

D gene: .
clone size: .
V gene: TRBV18
J gene: TRBJ2-7
CDR3 DNA: TGTGCCAGCTCACTTAGCGACGGCTCCTACGAGCAGTACTTC
CDR3 protein: CASSLSDGSYEQYF

D gene: TRBD1
clone size: .
V gene: TRBV28
J gene: TRBJ2-3
CDR3 DNA: TGTGCCAGCAGCCTACCGGGACAGGGATTGCCAGATACGCAGTATTTT
CDR3 protein: CASSLPGQGLPDTQYF